The subject of this entry is one T cell receptor (beta chain). Reverse transcription of roughly 0.5 to 1 ug RNA was performed with random hexamers. Amplification of the TCR beta CDR3 was carried out by immunoSEQ multiplex PCR, which spanned a total of 54 Vbeta and 13 Jbeta segments. Each CDR3 protein is one row after TCRdb ran MiXCR on the immunoSEQ multiplex PCR reads. In the table there are some 200,000 distinct CDR3 sequences, around 96% of which are singletons. Germline CDR1 and CDR2: MDHEN and SYDVKM. V was clipped by 2 bases and J by 0 bases, with 7 bases between them. This CDR3 has 15 residues. CD8+ and CD4+ T cells from blood underwent TCR beta sequencing, which was carried out in a high-throughput format. The multiple sclerosis controls were treatment-naive patients with relapsing-remitting disease that was stable or active. The CD8+ and CD4+ T cells were negatively isolated, with the TEMRA cells enriched by FACS.

This record comes from a study of CD8 T cells in Susac syndrome. This clonotype was sampled from a human donor with multiple sclerosis. The sequenced sample consisted of CD4+ T cells from PBMCs. V gene TRBV28 combines with J gene TRBJ2-2, with no clear D. CDR3 nucleotide sequence: TGTGCCAGCAGTTTAGCAACAGCGAACACCGGGGAGCTGTTTTTT. Protein: CASSLATANTGELFF.